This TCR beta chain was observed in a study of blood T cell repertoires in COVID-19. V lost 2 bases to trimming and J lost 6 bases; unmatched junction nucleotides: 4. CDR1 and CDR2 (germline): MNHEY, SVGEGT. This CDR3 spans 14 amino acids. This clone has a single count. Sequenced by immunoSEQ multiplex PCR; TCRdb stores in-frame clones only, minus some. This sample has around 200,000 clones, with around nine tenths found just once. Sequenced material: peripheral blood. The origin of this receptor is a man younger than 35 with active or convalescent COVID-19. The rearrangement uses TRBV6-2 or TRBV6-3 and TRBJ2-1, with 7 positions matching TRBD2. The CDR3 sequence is CASSYGAGRNEQFF. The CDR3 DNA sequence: TGTGCCAGCAGTTACGGAGCGGGACGCAATGAGCAGTTCTTC.